A single sample is the source of the 26 T cell receptor beta chains below, sequenced in a study of identifying expanded T cells in peripheral blood. Some clones are missing from TCRdb's copy, which holds only in-frame ones; the method was immunoSEQ multiplex PCR. The data contain about 110,000 clones, about 87% of them singletons. Sequenced input: blood. The source of these receptors is a person aged 18-70 years in good health.

This clone was observed once. The DNA of the CDR3 is TGTGCCAGCAGTGAAATTTCAAGGGGGGCGGCGAATGGCTACACCTTC. Residues: CASSEISRGAANGYTF. This chain links TRBV6-1 with TRBJ1-2, with D possibly matching TRBD1 (6 bases). Germline V gene sequence: CDR1 MNHNS, CDR2 SASEGT. This CDR3 contains 16 residues. V dropped 2 bases and J dropped 6 bases, with 19 bases sitting between them.

The chain recombines TRBV2 with TRBJ2-1, with TRBD2 identical over 10 bases. This CDR3 contains 18 residues. V lost 2 bases, J lost 7 bases, and 14 bases stayed unmatched. Germline V gene data show CDR1 as SNHLY and CDR2 as FYNNEI. The CDR3 region is CASSEIWTSGGETNEQFF. For the CDR3, the DNA is TGTGCCAGCAGTGAAATTTGGACTAGCGGAGGAGAGACTAATGAGCAGTTCTTC.

Concerning this clone itself: Other DNA variants within this sample encode the same CDR3. The chain has TRBV4-2 and TRBJ2-7; 7 bases line up with TRBD2. The CDR3 covers 15 residues. V trimming: 1 base; J trimming: 2 bases; junction bases outside the gene matches: 5. Germline values: CDR1 LGHNA, CDR2 YNFKEQ. The CDR3 nucleotides read TGTGCCAGCAGCCAAGTGCTAGCGGAAACCTACGAGCAGTACTTC. Translating gives CASSQVLAETYEQYF.

This rearrangement joins TRBV5-1 to TRBJ2-1, with 8 bases identical to TRBD2. The germline V gene has CDR1 SGHRS and CDR2 YFSETQ. The ends lost 3 bases at V and 0 bases at J; junction bases unmatched: 11. There are 18 residues in the CDR3. For the CDR3, the DNA is TGCGCCAGCAGCTCCGGGACTAGGGCAATTAGCTCCTACAATGAGCAGTTCTTC. It specifies CASSSGTRAISSYNEQFF.

V gene TRBV10-3 combines with J gene TRBJ2-5; TRBD1 is a possible D gene (5 bases). The ends were cut back, 2 bases at V and 2 bases at J, with 6 bases in the middle. CDR3 length: 13 residues. Germline V lookup: CDR1 ENHRY, CDR2 SYGVKD. In nucleotides, the CDR3 is TGTGCCATCAGTGAGGACAGTCAAGAGACCCAGTACTTC. Translating it yields CAISEDSQETQYF.

J is TRBJ1-2 and V is TRBV14; D is ambiguous. Germline CDR1 is SGHDN and CDR2 is FVKESK. Trimming cost V 4 bases and J 6 bases, with 18 bases left between them. This CDR3 comprises 15 residues. The CDR3: CASSRPGDLPNGYTF. In DNA, the CDR3 is TGTGCCAGCAGCCGACCAGGTGACTTACCCAATGGCTACACCTTC.

V usage is TRBV20-1 and J usage is TRBJ1-1, with D unclear. V was trimmed by 6 bases and J by 1 base, leaving 6 bases between them. The CDR3 has 11 residues. Germline V gene sequence: CDR1 DFQATT, CDR2 SNEGSKA (reference sequence). CDR3 sequence reads: CSAVENTEAFF. CDR3 coding DNA: TGCAGTGCCGTCGAGAACACTGAAGCTTTCTTT.

The chain links TRBV5-4 to TRBJ2-4, with 8 bases matching TRBD1. CDR1 is SGHNT, CDR2 YYREEE, per germline (reference sequence). The length of the CDR3 is 14 residues. V lost 5 bases, J lost 8 bases, and 9 bases stayed unmatched. The CDR3 sequence: CASRPDSDRDIQYF. CDR3 DNA: TGTGCCAGCAGGCCCGACTCGGACAGGGACATTCAGTACTTC.

The rearrangement uses TRBV27 and TRBJ2-7, with a possible D match to TRBD2 (5 bases). Per germline, CDR1 MNHEY and CDR2 SMNVEV (reference sequence). The germline V and J ends were trimmed by 5 bases and 3 bases, with 17 bases remaining between them. CDR3 length: 15 residues. This chain's CDR3 is CASSPDAVTIYEQYF. CDR3 DNA sequence: TGTGCCAGCAGTCCCGACGCAGTGACTATCTACGAGCAGTACTTC.

The chain joins TRBV28 to TRBJ2-5; possible D gene TRBD2, 5 bases. V was pared by 6 bases and J by 12 bases, with 20 bases between. The CDR3 is made up of 13 amino acids. Germline values: CDR1 MDHEN, CDR2 SYDVKM. The CDR3 sequence is CASSQGPGTWEYF. Written as DNA, the CDR3 is TGTGCCAGCAGCCAAGGGCCGGGAACTTGGGAGTACTTC.

The sample holds one count of this clone. The CDR3 loop is CASSFGLAGDEQFF. In DNA, the CDR3 is TGTGCCAGTAGTTTCGGACTAGCGGGAGATGAGCAGTTCTTC. The V and J genes are TRBV19 and TRBJ2-1; 13 bases match TRBD2. This CDR3 is 14 amino acids long. The J segment lost 8 bases and the V segment lost 5 bases, leaving 3 bases of the junction unmatched. CDR1 is LNHDA and CDR2 is SQIVND in the germline V gene (reference sequence).

The gene calls are TRBV29-1 and TRBJ2-7, with 11 bases matching TRBD2. The trim removed 2 bases at V and 6 bases at J, leaving 0 bases unmatched. In germline, CDR1 is SQVTM, CDR2 ANQGSEA. This CDR3 spans 12 amino acids. This chain's CDR3 is CSVELAGGEQYF. The CDR3 DNA follows: TGCAGCGTTGAACTAGCGGGAGGCGAGCAGTACTTC.

The chain is built from TRBV30 and TRBJ2-3, with TRBD1 matching over 9 bases. V lost 2 bases, J lost 3 bases, and 6 bases stayed unmatched. Germline CDR1 and CDR2: GTSNPN and SVGIG (reference sequence). The CDR3 sequence is 15 residues long. The CDR3 DNA reads as TGTGCCTGGAGTCAAGGACAGGGGAGGACAGATACGCAGTATTTT. It translates to CAWSQGQGRTDTQYF.

This sequence joins TRBV11-1 and TRBJ1-2; TRBD1 aligns across 7 bases. The CDR3 covers 14 residues. After removal of 5 bases from V and 5 bases from J, the junction contained 8 bases not matched to a gene. Germline lookup yields CDR1 SGHAT and CDR2 FQDESV (reference sequence). The CDR3 DNA follows: TGTGCCAGCAGCCAGGGGACAGATGATTATGGCTACACCTTC. This sequence encodes CASSQGTDDYGYTF.

This chain connects TRBV19 to TRBJ1-5, with 8 bases identical to TRBD1. The CDR3 is made up of 16 amino acids. J lost 6 bases, V lost 5 bases, and 12 bases had no gene match. Germline CDR1 is LNHDA and CDR2 is SQIVND (reference sequence). The CDR3 bases are TGTGCCAGTAGTTTAGGGTCCAGGGGGCTTTTTCAGCCCCAGCATTTT. Amino acid sequence: CASSLGSRGLFQPQHF. The variable domain in full, completed from reference TRBV19 and TRBJ1-5, reads DGGITQSPKYLFRKEGQNVTLSCEQNLNHDAMYWYRQDPGQGLRLIYYSQIVNDFQKGDIAEGYSVSREKKESFPLTVTSAQKNPTAFYLCASSLGSRGLFQPQHFGDGTRLSIL.

The chain is built from TRBV6-4 and TRBJ2-1; tentatively, D is TRBD2 (6 bases). Germline values: CDR1 MRHNA, CDR2 SNTAGT. With 2 bases removed from V and 5 bases from J, the gap between germline ends came to 13 bases. The CDR3 totals 15 residues. The CDR3 DNA reads TGTGCCAGCAGTGACGACACTAGCCGCCACAATGAGCAGTTCTTC. This encodes CASSDDTSRHNEQFF.

V usage is TRBV7-2 and J usage is TRBJ2-1; the match to TRBD2 covers 12 bases. The CDR3 sequence is 15 residues long. Germline V gene lookup returns CDR1 SGHTA and CDR2 FQGNSA. Germline trimming cut 2 bases from V and 7 bases from J; bases unmatched to any gene: 3. CDR3 amino acids: CASSLTSGGLNEQFF. CDR3 DNA: TGTGCCAGCAGCTTAACTAGCGGGGGGTTGAATGAGCAGTTCTTC.

The chain recombines TRBV7-6 with TRBJ2-7, with unresolved D. CDR3 length equals 13 residues. CDR1 is SGHVS, CDR2 FNYEAQ, per germline. The V gene lost 1 base and the J gene lost 3 bases, with 7 bases spanning the gap. CDR3 amino acids: CASSLGQLYEQYF. The CDR3 coding sequence is TGTGCCAGCAGCTTAGGGCAGCTCTACGAGCAGTACTTC.

This clone was seen more than once but under ten times. The chain uses TRBV6-5 and TRBJ1-3; D remains ambiguous. This CDR3 is 11 amino acids long. Germline values: CDR1 MNHEY, CDR2 SVGAGI. Deletions cut 2 bases from V and 4 bases from J, with 0 bases between. CDR3 region: CASSYGNTIYF. DNA of the CDR3: TGTGCCAGCAGTTACGGAAACACCATATATTTT.

The chain joins TRBV10-3 to TRBJ1-2; D gene ambiguous. The length of the CDR3 is 12 residues. The germline V gene encodes CDR1 ENHRY and CDR2 SYGVKD. Trimming pared 6 bases from V and 3 bases from J, leaving 8 bases between. As DNA, the CDR3 is TGTGCCATCAGGCCTCAGGACTATGGCTACACCTTC. Protein product: CAIRPQDYGYTF.

V and J are TRBV5-5 and TRBJ1-4, with 9 bases that match TRBD1. Germline trimming cut 2 bases from V and 11 bases from J; bases unmatched to any gene: 7. The CDR3 sequence is 14 residues long. Germline values: CDR1 SGHKS, CDR2 YYEKEE (reference sequence). CDR3 protein: CASSLGTGMEKLFF. The CDR3 bases are TGTGCCAGCAGCTTAGGGACAGGGATGGAGAAACTGTTTTTT.

V is TRBV7-9 and J is TRBJ1-1, with unresolved D. The V gene lost 3 bases and the J gene lost 1 base, with 18 bases spanning the gap. Germline V CDR1 and CDR2: SEHNR, FQNEAQ (reference sequence). The length of the CDR3 is 17 residues. CDR3 sequence reads: CASSFRPKGGWNTEAFF. The CDR3 nucleotides read TGTGCCAGCAGCTTTCGGCCCAAGGGAGGCTGGAACACTGAAGCTTTCTTT.

The chain carries TRBV9 and TRBJ2-7, with D tentatively TRBD2 (6 bases). Trimming pared 3 bases from V and 1 base from J, leaving 14 bases between. Germline assignment: CDR1 SGDLS and CDR2 YYNGEE. CDR3 length: 15 amino acids. CDR3 in amino acids: CASSARLEESYEQYF. CDR3 sequence (DNA): TGTGCCAGCAGCGCCCGACTAGAGGAATCCTACGAGCAGTACTTC.

This rearrangement joins TRBV7-3 to TRBJ2-3; 11 nucleotides agree with TRBD2. This CDR3 has 14 amino acids. Trimming removed 6 bases from V and 4 bases from J; junction bases left unmatched: 3. Germline V CDR1 and CDR2: SGHTA, FQGTGA. CDR3 sequence: CASSRSGRADTQYF. The CDR3 nucleotides are TGTGCCAGCAGTCGTAGCGGGAGGGCAGATACGCAGTATTTT.

The chain recombines TRBV7-9 with TRBJ1-1; D is uncertain. The CDR3 loop spans 12 amino acids. V was trimmed by 0 bases and J by 7 bases, leaving 6 bases between them. Per germline, CDR1 SEHNR and CDR2 FQNEAQ (reference sequence). CDR3 sequence (DNA): TGTGCCAGCAGCTTAGCAGGCAGTGAAGCTTTCTTT. It translates to CASSLAGSEAFF.

CDR3 protein: CSVDRLTANTEAFF. The CDR3 DNA sequence: TGCAGCGTTGATCGCCTTACAGCGAACACTGAAGCTTTCTTT. V usage is TRBV29-1 and J usage is TRBJ1-1; D uncertain. The V gene's germline CDR1 is SQVTM and CDR2 ANQGSEA. This CDR3 has 14 amino acids. The V gene lost 3 bases and the J gene lost 1 base, with 12 bases spanning the gap.